This record concerns one T cell receptor beta chain sequence. Original analysis: From reference gene primer amplification, estimates of nucleated cell counts were derived. Profiling relied on immunoSEQ multiplex PCR, and the TCRdb table lists in-frame clones only, not all of them. The V and J calls and clone size are taken from that table; D and trimming were inferred from the DNA. The sample shows some 150,000 clones, 83% of them seen only once. These data belong to a study of blood T cell repertoires in COVID-19. The age range of participants was about 18 to 90 years, with residence in about two dozen US areas. Participants had their cohort set by participant-reported clinical history. With V trimmed by 3 bases and J by 5 bases, 8 bases remained unmatched. This CDR3 is 16 amino acids long. Germline-derived CDR1 and CDR2 are LGHDT and YNNKEL (reference sequence).

The receptor comes from a woman between 45 and 60 years old in a cohort exposed to, infected with or recovered from COVID-19 (not recorded which). The sample comprised PBMCs or T cells enriched from blood (not recorded which). The chain uses TRBV3-1 (or the pseudogene TRBV3-2) and TRBJ2-1; 9 bases agree with TRBD1. CDR3 protein: CASSQRMTGGNNEQFF. The CDR3 DNA reads as TGTGCCAGCAGCCAGAGAATGACAGGGGGGAACAATGAGCAGTTCTTC.